Here is one T cell receptor (beta chain) with its context. Generated by immunoSEQ multiplex PCR, the TCRdb table keeps only in-frame clones and is missing some. The sample consists of about 76,000 clones, around 70% of them appearing once. CDR1 is LNHDA, CDR2 SQIVND, per germline (reference sequence). The CDR3 is 16 amino acids. V shed 5 bases and J 3 bases; nucleotides not matched to a gene: 10. This sample is drawn from a study of blood T cell repertoires in COVID-19. The receptor was isolated from a man aged 65 to 85 with acute or convalescent COVID-19. V usage is TRBV19 and J usage is TRBJ2-3, with TRBD2 matching over 8 bases. Sequencing was carried out using peripheral blood. The CDR3 DNA reads TGTGCCAGTAGTCTCCTGGCGGGAGGAGGAACAGATACGCAGTATTTT. Translated, it gives CASSLLAGGGTDTQYF.